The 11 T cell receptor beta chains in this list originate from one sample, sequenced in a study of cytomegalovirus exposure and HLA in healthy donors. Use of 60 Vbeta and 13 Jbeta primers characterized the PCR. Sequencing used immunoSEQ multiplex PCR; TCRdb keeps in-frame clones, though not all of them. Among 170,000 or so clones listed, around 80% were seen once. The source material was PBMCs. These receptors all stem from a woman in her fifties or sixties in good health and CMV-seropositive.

CDR3: CASSLVPAGAYEKLFF. In DNA form, the CDR3 reads TGTGCCAGCAGCTTGGTTCCGGCAGGGGCATATGAAAAACTGTTTTTT. The chain recombines TRBV7-6 with TRBJ1-4; D might be TRBD1 (6 bases). Germline V gene data show CDR1 as SGHVS and CDR2 as FNYEAQ. This CDR3 region has 16 residues. The V and J ends lost 3 bases and 6 bases respectively, with 17 bases between them.

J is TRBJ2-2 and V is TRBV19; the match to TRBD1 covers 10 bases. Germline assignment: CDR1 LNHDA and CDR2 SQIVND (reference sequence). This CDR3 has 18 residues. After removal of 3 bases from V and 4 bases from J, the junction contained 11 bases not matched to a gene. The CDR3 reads CASSIGQGVGRATGELFF. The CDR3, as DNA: TGTGCCAGTAGTATTGGACAGGGGGTAGGGCGGGCCACCGGGGAGCTGTTTTTT.

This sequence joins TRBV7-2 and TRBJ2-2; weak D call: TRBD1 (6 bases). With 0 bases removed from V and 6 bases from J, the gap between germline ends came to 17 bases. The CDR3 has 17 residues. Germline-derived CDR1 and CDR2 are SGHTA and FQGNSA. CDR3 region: CASSLAPVGGAAGELFF. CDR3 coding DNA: TGTGCCAGCAGCTTAGCGCCGGTTGGGGGCGCGGCCGGGGAGCTGTTTTTT.

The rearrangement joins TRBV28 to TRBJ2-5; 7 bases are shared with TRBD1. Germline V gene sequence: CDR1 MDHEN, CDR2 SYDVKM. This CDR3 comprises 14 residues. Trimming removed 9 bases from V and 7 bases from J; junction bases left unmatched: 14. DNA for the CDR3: TGTGCCAGTACGACAGGGTATAGTCAGGCGACCCAGTACTTC. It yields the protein CASTTGYSQATQYF.

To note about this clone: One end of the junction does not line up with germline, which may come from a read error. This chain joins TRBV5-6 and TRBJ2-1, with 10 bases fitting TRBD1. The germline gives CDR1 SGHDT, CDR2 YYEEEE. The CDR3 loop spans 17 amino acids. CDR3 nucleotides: TGTGCCAGCAGTTTGGCTCCGGGACAGGGGTCCTACAATGAGCAGTTCTTC. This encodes CASSLAPGQGSYNEQFF.

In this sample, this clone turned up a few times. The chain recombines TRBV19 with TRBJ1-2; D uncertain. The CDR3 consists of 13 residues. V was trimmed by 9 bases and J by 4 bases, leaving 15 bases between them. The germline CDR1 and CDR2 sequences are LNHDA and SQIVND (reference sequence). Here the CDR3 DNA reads TGTGCCAGCCGCTACGGTCCTTCCTATGGCTACACCTTC. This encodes CASRYGPSYGYTF.

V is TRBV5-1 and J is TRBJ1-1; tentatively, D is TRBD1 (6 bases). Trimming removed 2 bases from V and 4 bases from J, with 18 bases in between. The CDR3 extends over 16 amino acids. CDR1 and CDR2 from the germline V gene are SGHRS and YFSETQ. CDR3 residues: CASSLTSGVGSTEAFF. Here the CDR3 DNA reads TGCGCCAGCAGCTTAACTTCAGGGGTTGGGAGCACTGAAGCTTTCTTT.

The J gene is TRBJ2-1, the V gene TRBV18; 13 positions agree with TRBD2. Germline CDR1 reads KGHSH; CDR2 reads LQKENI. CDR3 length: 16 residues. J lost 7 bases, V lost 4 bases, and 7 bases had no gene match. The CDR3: CASSRPLAGGQNEQFF. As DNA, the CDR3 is TGTGCCAGCTCACGACCACTAGCGGGGGGGCAGAATGAGCAGTTCTTC.

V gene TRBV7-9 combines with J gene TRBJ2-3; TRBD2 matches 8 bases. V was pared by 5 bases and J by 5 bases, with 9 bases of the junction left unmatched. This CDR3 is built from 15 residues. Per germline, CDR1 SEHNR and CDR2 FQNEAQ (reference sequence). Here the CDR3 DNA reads TGTGCCAGCAGCCCTGGACTAGCTTGGGAAGATACGCAGTATTTT. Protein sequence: CASSPGLAWEDTQYF.

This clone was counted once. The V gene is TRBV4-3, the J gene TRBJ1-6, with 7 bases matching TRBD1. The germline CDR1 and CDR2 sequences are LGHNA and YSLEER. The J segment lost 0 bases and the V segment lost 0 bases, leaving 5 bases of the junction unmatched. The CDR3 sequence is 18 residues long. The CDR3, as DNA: TGCGCCAGCAGCCAAGATTGGAGACAGGGCTCCTATAATTCACCCCTCCACTTT. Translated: CASSQDWRQGSYNSPLHF.

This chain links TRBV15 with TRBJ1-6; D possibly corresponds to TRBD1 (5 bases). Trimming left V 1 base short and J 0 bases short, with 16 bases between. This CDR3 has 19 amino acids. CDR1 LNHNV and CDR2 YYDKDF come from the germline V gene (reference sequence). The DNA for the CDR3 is TGTGCCACCAGCAGAGGATTGGGGCAGGCGAGCTCCTATAATTCACCCCTCCACTTT. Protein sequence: CATSRGLGQASSYNSPLHF. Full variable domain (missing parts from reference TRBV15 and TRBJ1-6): DAMVIQNPRYQVTQFGKPVTLSCSQTLNHNVMYWYQQKSSQAPKLLFHYYDKDFNNEADTPDNFQSRRPNTSFCFLDIRSPGLGDTAMYLCATSRGLGQASSYNSPLHFGNGTRLTVT.